One sample yielded the 11 T cell receptor beta chains listed below, sequenced in a study of post-analysis software for immune sequencing data. Study-wide results and limits: A handful of TRBV segments (TRBV5-6, TRBV5-1 and TRBV20-1 among them) occurred more frequently in patients than in controls.

Antigen specificity for these receptors is unknown. Each TCR beta cDNA library carried unique molecular identifiers. TCRdb itself ran the PCR reads through MiXCR, one entry per CDR3 protein. The sample has about 800,000 distinct CDR3 sequences, roughly 29% seen once. Sequencing was carried out using blood. The receptor set was obtained from a girl between 10 and 17 years old with multiple sclerosis.

The rearrangement joins TRBV20-1 to TRBJ2-5; 7 bases map to TRBD1. The V segment lost 6 bases and the J segment 4 bases; nucleotides outside the gene matches: 14. Germline V gene sequence: CDR1 DFQATT, CDR2 SNEGSKA (reference sequence). The length of the CDR3 is 15 residues. For the CDR3, the DNA is TGCAGTGCCCGGTCGGGGCAGGGGGATGGAGAGACCCAGTACTTC. Its translation: CSARSGQGDGETQYF.

This chain uses TRBV4-3 with TRBJ1-4, with a tentative D call TRBD1 (6 bases). Germline CDR1 LGHNA, CDR2 YSLEER. V was trimmed by 1 base and J by 8 bases, leaving 14 bases between them. The CDR3 contains 15 residues. In DNA, the CDR3 is TGCGCCAGCAGCCAAGCGTTCACAGGGTGGGAAAAACTGTTTTTT. It encodes CASSQAFTGWEKLFF.

This clonotype has more than one count but fewer than ten. The V gene is TRBV9, the J gene TRBJ2-1, with D perhaps TRBD1 (6 bases). V was clipped by 0 bases and J by 7 bases, with 17 bases between them. This CDR3 contains 16 residues. The germline gives CDR1 SGDLS, CDR2 YYNGEE. For the CDR3, the DNA is TGTGCCAGCAGCGTAGCTCAGGGGTCCGGTACTAATGAGCAGTTCTTC. Encoded protein: CASSVAQGSGTNEQFF. Looking up the rest from reference TRBV9 and TRBJ2-1 gives the full variable domain: DSGVTQTPKHLITATGQRVTLRCSPRSGDLSVYWYQQSLDQGLQFLIQYYNGEERAKGNILERFSAQQFPDLHSELNLSSLELGDSALYFCASSVAQGSGTNEQFFGPGTRLTVL.

This clonotype has a handful of counts. CDR3 bases: TGCAGTGTAGTTCGGAACACCGGGGAGCTGTTTTTT. Protein: CSVVRNTGELFF. The rearrangement uses TRBV20-1 and TRBJ2-2, with D hard to call. CDR3 size: 12 residues. The germline V and J ends were trimmed by 7 bases and 1 base, with 7 bases remaining between them. Germline loops: CDR1 DFQATT, CDR2 SNEGSKA (reference sequence).

This clonotype was counted a few times. The chain combines TRBV7-9 with TRBJ2-7; TRBD1 matches 7 bases. Per the germline V gene, CDR1 is SEHNR and CDR2 is FQNEAQ (reference sequence). This CDR3 has 13 residues. V was clipped by 5 bases and J by 6 bases; unmatched bases: 7. The CDR3 spells CASSPPTGFEQYF. The CDR3 DNA reads as TGTGCCAGCAGCCCGCCGACAGGGTTCGAGCAGTACTTC.

The chain couples TRBV27 to TRBJ2-7, with unresolved D. The DNA end is more similar to TRBJ2-5, so the J call may be wrong. Germline values: CDR1 MNHEY, CDR2 SMNVEV (reference sequence). The CDR3 is 15 amino acids. CDR3 residues: CASSPYRVLGETQYF. CDR3 coding DNA: TGTGCCAGCAGTCCGTACCGGGTCCTGGGGGAGACCCAGTACTTC.

V usage is TRBV3-1 and J usage is TRBJ2-2; D perhaps matches TRBD2 (5 bases). V dropped 3 bases and J dropped 4 bases, with 12 bases sitting between them. The CDR3 runs to 15 residues. The germline V gene has CDR1 LGHDT and CDR2 YNNKEL (reference sequence). The CDR3, as DNA: TGTGCCAGCAGCCACGCGCTAGAGGGCACCGGGGAGCTGTTTTTT. Its protein is CASSHALEGTGELFF.

This chain joins TRBV28 and TRBJ2-4, with 8 nucleotides matching TRBD2. Germline-derived CDR1 and CDR2 are MDHEN and SYDVKM. The CDR3 spans 16 residues. V lost 4 bases, J lost 10 bases, and 15 bases stayed unmatched. The CDR3 loop is CASSSRPGITGGIQYF. The CDR3 DNA is TGTGCCAGCAGTTCCCGACCGGGGATAACGGGAGGGATTCAGTACTTC.

The chain combines TRBV7-2 with TRBJ2-1; D is perhaps TRBD1 (6 bases). Per the germline V gene, CDR1 is SGHTA and CDR2 is FQGNSA. The CDR3 has 14 amino acids. V lost 5 bases and J 10 bases, leaving 18 bases between the germline ends. The CDR3 region is CASSTNRVTYEQFF. Written as DNA, the CDR3 is TGTGCCAGCAGCACCAACAGGGTGACCTACGAGCAGTTCTTC. Filled out from reference TRBV7-2 and TRBJ2-1, the complete variable domain reads GAGVSQSPSNKVTEKGKDVELRCDPISGHTALYWYRQSLGQGLEFLIYFQGNSAPDKSGLPSDRFSAERTGGSVSTLTIQRTQQEDSAVYLCASSTNRVTYEQFFGPGTRLTVL.

This clonotype was observed a few times. The V and J genes are TRBV20-1 and TRBJ2-3; D is possibly TRBD1 or TRBD2 (5 bases each). Germline V lookup: CDR1 DFQATT, CDR2 SNEGSKA (reference sequence). The CDR3 loop spans 13 amino acids. Trimming took off 5 bases at V and 6 bases at J, with 15 bases between the two ends. CDR3 coding DNA: TGCAGTGCTTTAGAAAGGGGCGGGGATACGCAGTATTTT. Translation gives CSALERGGDTQYF.

This sequence joins TRBV20-1 and TRBJ2-7; TRBD1 is a possible D gene (6 bases). Germline CDR1 is DFQATT and CDR2 is SNEGSKA (reference sequence). With 6 bases removed from V and 5 bases from J, the gap between germline ends came to 11 bases. The CDR3 is 11 residues long. This CDR3 reads CSAGASDEQYF. CDR3 nucleotides: TGCAGTGCGGGGGCGTCGGACGAGCAGTACTTC.